This T cell receptor beta chain is from a study of cytomegalovirus exposure and HLA in healthy donors. The overall study: The 100 million to 140 million unique TCR beta sequences, from roughly 170 million T cells, were found by an earlier analysis.

This PCR relied on a set of 60 Vbeta primers and 13 Jbeta primers. Here immunoSEQ multiplex PCR was the method, and the copy in TCRdb shows in-frame clones only, minus some. The data show about 70,000 clones, around 70% seen once. The CDR3 spans 15 residues. Trimming left V 0 bases short and J 2 bases short, with 9 bases between. The germline CDR1 and CDR2 sequences are SGHNT and YYREEE (reference sequence). The receptor was isolated from a human donor in good health. V gene TRBV5-4 combines with J gene TRBJ2-1; TRBD1 is a possible D gene (5 bases). Sequencing input: PBMCs. CDR3: CASSLVAGPYNEQFF. DNA for the CDR3: TGTGCCAGCAGCTTGGTGGCAGGGCCCTACAATGAGCAGTTCTTC.